Presented here are 5 T cell receptor beta chains from one specimen sequenced in a study of human T cells and chemical hapten exposure. Described time point: patch test 2, 6 weeks after DPC sensitization. Specified treatment: therapeutic diphenylcyclopropenone sensitization with weekly scalp DPC. In TCRdb, the RACE reads were re-called with MiXCR into one record per CDR3 protein. The table has some 89,000 distinct CDR3 sequences, about a tenth seen once. Sequences were derived from whole blood, sampled in connection with sensitization to the hapten diphenylcyclopropenone (DPC). These receptors came from a woman younger than 45 with alopecia areata. Some clones in this sample may be carry-over from other donors' samples.

There are many counts of this clonotype. The chain carries TRBV7-3 and TRBJ2-3; 7 positions match TRBD1. The CDR3 is made up of 16 amino acids. Germline V gene lookup returns CDR1 SGHTA and CDR2 FQGTGA. J gave up 6 bases and V 5 bases, and 14 bases lay outside the gene matches. The CDR3, as DNA: TGTGCCAGCAGCCCCGGACGGGCCGTGGGACAGGATACGCAGTATTTT. Translation gives CASSPGRAVGQDTQYF. Using reference TRBV7-3 and TRBJ2-3 for the parts outside the CDR3, the full variable domain is GAGVSQTPSNKVTEKGKYVELRCDPISGHTALYWYRQSLGQGPEFLIYFQGTGAADDSGLPNDRFFAVRPEGSVSTLKIQRTERGDSAVYLCASSPGRAVGQDTQYFGPGTRLTVL.

In its sample, this clonotype was seen many times. The rearrangement joins TRBV20-1 to TRBJ1-1; TRBD1 matches 7 bases. The CDR3 sequence is 14 residues long. Germline V lookup: CDR1 DFQATT, CDR2 SNEGSKA (reference sequence). The V gene end was trimmed by 4 bases and the J gene end by 2 bases; junction bases not matched to a gene: 7. The chain's CDR3 is CSAKMTGRNTEAFF. CDR3 nucleotides: TGCAGTGCTAAAATGACAGGGAGAAACACTGAAGCTTTCTTT.

The rearrangement joins TRBV4-1 to TRBJ2-2, with TRBD2 identical over 13 bases. CDR1 MGHRA and CDR2 YSYEKL come from the germline V gene. V lost 1 base, J lost 4 bases, and 3 bases stayed unmatched. There are 17 residues in the CDR3. The CDR3 sequence: CASSQVGLAGATGELFF. DNA of the CDR3: TGCGCCAGCAGCCAAGTCGGACTAGCGGGAGCCACCGGGGAGCTGTTTTTT.

This clonotype was recorded a few times. The chain is built from TRBV29-1 and TRBJ2-3, with TRBD1 as a possible D gene (5 bases). This CDR3 contains 15 residues. With 0 bases removed from V and 4 bases from J, the gap between germline ends came to 14 bases. The germline CDR1 and CDR2 sequences are SQVTM and ANQGSEA. CDR3 loop: CSVEDRAGSADTQYF. The CDR3 DNA reads TGCAGCGTTGAAGATCGGGCAGGGTCCGCAGATACGCAGTATTTT.

This clonotype was detected once. V gene TRBV6-4 combines with J gene TRBJ2-1; TRBD1 might be the D (5 bases). Germline CDR1 is MRHNA and CDR2 is SNTAGT. The CDR3 is 13 residues long. V gave up 0 bases and J gave up 5 bases, with 5 bases separating them. CDR3 residues: CASSDSDNNEQFF. CDR3 bases: TGTGCCAGCAGTGACTCGGACAACAATGAGCAGTTCTTC.